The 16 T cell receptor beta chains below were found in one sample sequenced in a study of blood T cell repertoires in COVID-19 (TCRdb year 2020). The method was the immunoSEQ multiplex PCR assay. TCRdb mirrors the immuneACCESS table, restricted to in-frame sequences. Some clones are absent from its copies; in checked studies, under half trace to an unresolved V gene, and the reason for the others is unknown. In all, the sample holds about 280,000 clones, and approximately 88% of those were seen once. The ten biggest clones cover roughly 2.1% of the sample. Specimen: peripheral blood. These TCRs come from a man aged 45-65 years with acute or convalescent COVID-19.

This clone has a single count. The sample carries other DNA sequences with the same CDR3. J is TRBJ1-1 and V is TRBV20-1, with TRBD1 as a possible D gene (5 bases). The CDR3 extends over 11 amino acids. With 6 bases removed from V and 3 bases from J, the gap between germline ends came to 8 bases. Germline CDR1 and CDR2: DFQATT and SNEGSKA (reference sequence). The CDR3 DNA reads TGCAGTGCCCCCAGGGACACTGAAGCTTTCTTT. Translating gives CSAPRDTEAFF.

CDR3 DNA sequence: TGTGCCATCAGTGAGGGAGGGAGTATGACCTACGAGCAGTACTTC. Encoded protein: CAISEGGSMTYEQYF. The rearrangement joins TRBV10-3 to TRBJ2-7; possible D gene TRBD2, 6 bases. The ends were cut back, 2 bases at V and 2 bases at J, with 13 bases in the middle. Germline V lookup: CDR1 ENHRY, CDR2 SYGVKD. The CDR3 has 15 residues.

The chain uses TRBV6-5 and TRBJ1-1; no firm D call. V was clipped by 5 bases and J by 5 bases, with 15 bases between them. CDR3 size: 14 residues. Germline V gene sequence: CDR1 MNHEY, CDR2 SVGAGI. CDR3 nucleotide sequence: TGTGCCAGCAGTCCGACTGTGTACCGGACTGAAGCTTTCTTT. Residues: CASSPTVYRTEAFF.

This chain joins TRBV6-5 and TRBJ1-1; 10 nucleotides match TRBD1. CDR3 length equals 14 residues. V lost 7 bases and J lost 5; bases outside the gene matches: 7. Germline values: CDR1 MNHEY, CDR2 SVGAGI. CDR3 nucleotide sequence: TGTGCCAGCACCCAGACAGGGGGCTGGACTGAAGCTTTCTTT. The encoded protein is CASTQTGGWTEAFF.

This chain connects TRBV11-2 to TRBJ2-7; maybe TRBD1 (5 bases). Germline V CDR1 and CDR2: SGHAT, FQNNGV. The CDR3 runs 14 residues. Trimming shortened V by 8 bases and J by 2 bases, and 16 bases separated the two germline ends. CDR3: CASVPPRVPYEQYF. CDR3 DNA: TGTGCCAGCGTTCCTCCCAGGGTACCCTACGAGCAGTACTTC.

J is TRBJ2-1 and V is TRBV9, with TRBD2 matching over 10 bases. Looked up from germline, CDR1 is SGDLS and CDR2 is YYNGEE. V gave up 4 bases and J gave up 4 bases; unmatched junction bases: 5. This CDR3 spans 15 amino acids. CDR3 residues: CASSRSGGNYNEQFF. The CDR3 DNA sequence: TGTGCCAGCAGCCGTAGCGGGGGGAATTACAATGAGCAGTTCTTC. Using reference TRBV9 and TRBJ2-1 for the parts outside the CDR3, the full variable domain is DSGVTQTPKHLITATGQRVTLRCSPRSGDLSVYWYQQSLDQGLQFLIQYYNGEERAKGNILERFSAQQFPDLHSELNLSSLELGDSALYFCASSRSGGNYNEQFFGPGTRLTVL.

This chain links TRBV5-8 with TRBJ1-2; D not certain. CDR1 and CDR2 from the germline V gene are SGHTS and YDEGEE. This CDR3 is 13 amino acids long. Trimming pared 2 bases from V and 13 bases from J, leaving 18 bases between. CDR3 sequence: CASSFGPGESGTF. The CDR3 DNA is TGTGCCAGCAGCTTCGGCCCTGGGGAGTCGGGCACCTTC.

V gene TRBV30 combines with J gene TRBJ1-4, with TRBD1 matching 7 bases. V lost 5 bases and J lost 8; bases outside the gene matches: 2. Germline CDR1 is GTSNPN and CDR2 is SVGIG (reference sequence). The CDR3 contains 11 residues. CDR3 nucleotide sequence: TGTGCCTGGGTCAGGGGGGAAAAACTGTTTTTT. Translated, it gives CAWVRGEKLFF.

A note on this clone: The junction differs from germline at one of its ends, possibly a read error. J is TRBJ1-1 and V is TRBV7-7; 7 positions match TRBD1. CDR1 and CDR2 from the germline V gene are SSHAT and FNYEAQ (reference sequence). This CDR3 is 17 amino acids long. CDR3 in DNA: TGTGCTAGCAGCTTTCAGGGGGTTAATCCAACGAACACTGAAGCTTTCTTT. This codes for CASSFQGVNPTNTEAFF.

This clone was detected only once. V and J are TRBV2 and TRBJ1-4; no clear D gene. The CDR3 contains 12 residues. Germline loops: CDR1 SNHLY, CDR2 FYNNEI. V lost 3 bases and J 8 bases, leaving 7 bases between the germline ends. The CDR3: CASSDHGEKLFF. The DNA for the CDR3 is TGTGCCAGCAGTGACCACGGGGAAAAACTGTTTTTT. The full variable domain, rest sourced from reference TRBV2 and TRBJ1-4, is EPEVTQTPSHQVTQMGQEVILRCVPISNHLYFYWYRQILGQKVEFLVSFYNNEISEKSEIFDDQFSVERPDGSNFTLKIRSTKLEDSAMYFCASSDHGEKLFFGSGTQLSVL.

The CDR3 DNA is TGTGCCAGCAATCCGGACAGCACCTACGAGCAGTACTTC. It encodes CASNPDSTYEQYF. The chain employs TRBV7-9 and TRBJ2-7; possibly TRBD1 for D (6 bases). Deletions cut 7 bases from V and 2 bases from J, with 12 bases between. Germline V gene data show CDR1 as SEHNR and CDR2 as FQNEAQ (reference sequence). This CDR3 contains 13 residues. Based on the CDR3 plus reference TRBV7-9 and TRBJ2-7, the full variable domain is DTGVSQNPRHKITKRGQNVTFRCDPISEHNRLYWYRQTLGQGPEFLTYFQNEAQLEKSRLLSDRFSAERPKGSFSTLEIQRTEQGDSAMYLCASNPDSTYEQYFGPGTRLTVT.

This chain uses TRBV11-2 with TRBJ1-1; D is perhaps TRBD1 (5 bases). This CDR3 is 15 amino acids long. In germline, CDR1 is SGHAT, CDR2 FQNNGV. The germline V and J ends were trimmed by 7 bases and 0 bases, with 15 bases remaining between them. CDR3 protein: CASTRGGSMNTEAFF. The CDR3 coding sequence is TGTGCCAGCACCCGGGGGGGGAGCATGAACACTGAAGCTTTCTTT.

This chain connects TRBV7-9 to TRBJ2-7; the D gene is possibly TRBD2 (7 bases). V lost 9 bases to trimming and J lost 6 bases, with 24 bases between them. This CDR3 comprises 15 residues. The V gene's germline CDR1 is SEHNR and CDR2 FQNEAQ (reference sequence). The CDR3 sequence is CARNLSPGGRAEQYF. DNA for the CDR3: TGTGCCAGAAACCTTTCCCCGGGGGGCAGGGCCGAGCAGTACTTC.

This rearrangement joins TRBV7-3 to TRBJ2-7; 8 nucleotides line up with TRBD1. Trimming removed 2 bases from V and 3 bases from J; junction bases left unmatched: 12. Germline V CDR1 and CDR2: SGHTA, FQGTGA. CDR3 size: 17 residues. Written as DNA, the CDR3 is TGTGCCAGCAGCTTACAAACCGAGGGACAGGTCATCTACGAGCAGTACTTC. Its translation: CASSLQTEGQVIYEQYF. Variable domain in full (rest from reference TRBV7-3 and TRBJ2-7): GAGVSQTPSNKVTEKGKYVELRCDPISGHTALYWYRQSLGQGPEFLIYFQGTGAADDSGLPNDRFFAVRPEGSVSTLKIQRTERGDSAVYLCASSLQTEGQVIYEQYFGPGTRLTVT.

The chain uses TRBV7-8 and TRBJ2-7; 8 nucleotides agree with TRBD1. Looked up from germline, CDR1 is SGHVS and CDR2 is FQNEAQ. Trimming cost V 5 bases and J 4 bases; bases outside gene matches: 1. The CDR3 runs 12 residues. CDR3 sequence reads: CASSRTGYEQYF. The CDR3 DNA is TGTGCCAGCAGCCGGACAGGGTACGAGCAGTACTTC.

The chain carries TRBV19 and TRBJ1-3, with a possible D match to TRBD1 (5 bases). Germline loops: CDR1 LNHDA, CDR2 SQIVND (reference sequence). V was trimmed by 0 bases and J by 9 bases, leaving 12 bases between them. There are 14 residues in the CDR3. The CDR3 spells CASSIDHQGSTIYF. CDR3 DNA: TGTGCCAGTAGTATAGATCACCAGGGTAGCACCATATATTTT.